This T cell receptor (beta chain) came from a study of T cells in Graves' hyperthyroidism and ophthalmopathy (dated by TCRdb to about 2019). In the study overall: Peripheral blood was collected at initial diagnosis, before any treatment. A discovery cohort of about a hundred patients, fewer than 50 with Graves' ophthalmopathy and about 58 with stable Graves' hyperthyroidism, was used to find distinguishing TCR V-J signatures. An independent validation cohort of around 20 hyperthyroidism patients and about 16 patients who later progressed to ophthalmopathy tested prospective prediction of ophthalmopathy. The 95 to 100 discovery patients were randomly divided into training and test sets at a 7:3 ratio. The study also compared thyroid tissue and blood T-cell repertoires from a handful of Graves' hyperthyroidism patients. After blood sampling, hyperthyroidism patients were treated with methimazole at a starting dose of 30 mg daily, and ophthalmopathy patients were treated with high-dose intravenous methylprednisolone. The paper reports TCR Vbeta CDR3 sequencing of approximately 140 peripheral blood samples: around 41 ophthalmopathy, under 85 hyperthyroidism and around 17 progressor patients. Overall results and qualifications from the work: In cross-validation, a model built on a 13 V-J signature told ophthalmopathy apart from stable hyperthyroidism with under 90% sensitivity and 81% to 82% specificity, and in testing the same model reached 80%/75%. No statistical method was used to set the sample size in advance, and investigators knew the group allocation. Most expanded thyroid clonotypes (frequency above 0.001) were also found in blood, which suggests that blood repertoires may mirror thyroid immune responses. During validation, the model predicted progression to ophthalmopathy a median of approximately 6.5 months ahead of onset, with around 70% sensitivity and 72.22% specificity.

A patient counted as having stable Graves' hyperthyroidism if no progression to ophthalmopathy occurred over 18 months of follow-up. The hyperthyroidism patients were between 18 and 65 years old and newly diagnosed, with a disease duration of less than 2 months. Patients with uncontrolled infections, other autoimmune diseases, pregnancy or lactation were excluded. Clinical symptoms, serum thyroxine and TRAb, thyroid ultrasound, and orbital computed tomography formed the basis for the diagnoses. Ficoll-Paque density gradient centrifugation was used to isolate PBMCs from around 10 ml of fresh peripheral blood. Total RNA was extracted with Trizol reagent, and quality was checked on an Agilent 2100 Bioanalyzer. V loses 0 bases of germline sequence and J loses 3 bases, and the interval between the two ends is 12 bases. As encoded in the germline V gene, CDR1 is ENHRY while CDR2 is SYGVKD. The CDR3 sequence holds 15 residues, the cysteine and phenylalanine included. Just CDR3 DNA is preserved here, 45 bases in frame from base 1.

This clonotype was recorded many times. Its antigen is currently not known. The sample holds no much larger clone one base away, and base qualities are not on file. Amplification of TCR beta CDR3 regions was carried out from RNA transcripts. The first round of RT-PCR for the TCR CDR3 was performed with the HTBI primer set and the Qiagen OneStep RT-PCR kit. Libraries were constructed in a second round of multiplex PCR, after which size selection and purification were performed. Sequencing of the libraries was done on an Illumina HiSeq2000 using paired-end 100 bp reads. The published analysis was carried out like this. SOAPnuke was used to process the raw data, removing reads that contained adapters or uncalled bases, had a mean Phred below 15, or lacked an exact match to the constant primer or identifier. High-quality paired reads were merged using COPE v1.2.5, and each unique nucleotide sequence was defined as a clonotype. MiTCR v1.1 was used to align the clonotypes against IMGT TRBV, TRBD and TRBJ reference segments. The analysis included only V-J combinations with a frequency above 0.0001, which together covered about 99% of the repertoires. The TCS score was defined as F50 (clonal expansion) divided by E x V (chaos), with BLOSUM62-based TCRdist calculated between CDR3 peptides within each V-J. Welch's t-statistics and random forest reduced roughly 540 V-J features to 10 to 15, which were used in a naive Bayes classifier (R e1071). TCRdb reran the public reads through fastp at Q25 and MiXCR, keeping productive beta chains. Every CDR3 protein is listed once, alongside the most common genes and DNA of its rows. TCRdb's processing, not the study's, gives the V and J calls here. In this sample the table shows around 340,000 distinct CDR3 sequences, about 15% of which occur a single time. Jointly, the top ten make up about 22% of the sample.

The chain uses TRBV10-3 and TRBJ2-7, and the D gene may be TRBD2, 5 bases matching. The clonotype originates from a woman aged 30 to 39 with Graves' hyperthyroidism. The sample consisted of blood. The CDR3 in this case is CAISESYPSLYEQYF. The DNA sequence is given as TGTGCCATCAGTGAGTCTTACCCTAGCCTCTACGAGCAGTACTTC.